Below, 22 T cell receptor beta chains from the same sample are listed, as sequenced in a study of blood T cell repertoires in COVID-19. TCRdb's table, derived via immunoSEQ multiplex PCR, lists solely in-frame clones and lacks some. The sample has about 270,000 clones, roughly 86% seen once; the top ten hold around a tenth. The specimen was peripheral blood. Receptors were obtained from a middle-aged man who had recovered from COVID-19.

The rearrangement uses TRBV19 and TRBJ1-5; perhaps TRBD1 as D (6 bases). The germline gives CDR1 LNHDA, CDR2 SQIVND (reference sequence). The CDR3 covers 16 residues. The germline V and J ends were trimmed by 5 bases and 2 bases, with 16 bases remaining between them. In DNA, the CDR3 is TGTGCCAGTAGTTCCCCCCAGACAGGAGGCAATCAGCCCCAGCATTTT. Amino acids: CASSSPQTGGNQPQHF.

V is TRBV4-3 and J is TRBJ2-1; the D gene is possibly TRBD2 (6 bases). Per the germline V gene, CDR1 is LGHNA and CDR2 is YSLEER. Trimming cost V 1 base and J 4 bases, with 8 bases left between them. This CDR3 comprises 14 residues. The CDR3 sequence: CASSQGGLYNEQFF. The CDR3 bases are TGCGCCAGCAGCCAAGGGGGACTTTACAATGAGCAGTTCTTC.

The chain carries TRBV7-8 and TRBJ2-1; the D gene is possibly TRBD1 (6 bases). V was clipped by 5 bases and J by 5 bases, with 10 bases between them. The CDR3 has 13 residues. Germline lookup yields CDR1 SGHVS and CDR2 FQNEAQ. The CDR3 nucleotides are TGTGCCAGCAGCCGAACAGGGAACAATGAGCAGTTCTTC. Translated: CASSRTGNNEQFF.

The sample holds one count of this clone. The rearrangement joins TRBV6-5 to TRBJ2-1; 8 bases fit TRBD2. The CDR3 spans 15 residues. Trimming cost V 8 bases and J 4 bases; bases outside gene matches: 10. Germline CDR1 MNHEY, CDR2 SVGAGI. CDR3 sequence reads: CASRGGRASYNEQFF. DNA for the CDR3: TGTGCCAGCCGGGGGGGAAGGGCTAGTTACAATGAGCAGTTCTTC.

The chain links TRBV5-6 to TRBJ2-3; perhaps TRBD2 as D (7 bases). Trimming stripped 2 bases from V and 2 bases from J, with 18 bases between. There are 17 residues in the CDR3. Per the germline V gene, CDR1 is SGHDT and CDR2 is YYEEEE. The CDR3, as DNA: TGTGCCAGCAGCTTTGACAGGTCTAGCGGTTTCACAGATACGCAGTATTTT. This codes for CASSFDRSSGFTDTQYF.

This clone was detected once. V usage is TRBV5-1 and J usage is TRBJ2-7; 7 positions match TRBD1. Per the germline V gene, CDR1 is SGHRS and CDR2 is YFSETQ. The CDR3 length is 16 residues. V shed 5 bases and J 3 bases; nucleotides not matched to a gene: 14. The CDR3 loop reads CASRPGQTRRGYEQYF. CDR3 DNA sequence: TGCGCCAGCAGGCCGGGACAGACAAGAAGGGGCTACGAGCAGTACTTC.

The chain is built from TRBV5-1 and TRBJ1-1, with 7 positions matching TRBD1. The CDR3 has 13 residues. CDR1 and CDR2 from the germline V gene are SGHRS and YFSETQ. V was clipped by 6 bases and J by 1 base; unmatched bases: 3. The CDR3 region has the DNA TGCGCCAGCAACCGGGACAGGAACACTGAAGCTTTCTTT. Translated: CASNRDRNTEAFF.

V and J are TRBV6-2 or TRBV6-3 and TRBJ1-2, with 8 bases lining up with TRBD1. The germline CDR1 and CDR2 sequences are MNHEY and SVGEGT. The V segment lost 6 bases and the J segment 0 bases; nucleotides outside the gene matches: 15. The CDR3 totals 18 residues. The CDR3 sequence: CASSKRPGQARANYGYTF. CDR3 sequence (DNA): TGTGCCAGCAGCAAACGGCCGGGACAGGCAAGAGCTAACTATGGCTACACCTTC.

The chain links TRBV6-6 to TRBJ2-3, with TRBD2 as a possible D gene (5 bases). Germline CDR1 is MNHNY and CDR2 is SVGAGI (reference sequence). Trimming cost V 6 bases and J 2 bases, with 12 bases left between them. This CDR3 is 14 amino acids long. The CDR3 here is CASSRRLATDTQYF. The CDR3 DNA reads as TGTGCCAGCAGCAGACGCCTAGCCACAGATACGCAGTATTTT.

This chain joins TRBV11-2 and TRBJ1-1; the D gene is possibly TRBD1 (5 bases). This CDR3 is 16 amino acids long. CDR1 and CDR2 (germline): SGHAT, FQNNGV. The V end lost 5 bases, the J end lost 0 bases, and 16 bases lay between the germline ends. The CDR3 here is CASSPPRRVMNTEAFF. In DNA, the CDR3 is TGTGCCAGCAGCCCTCCTCGCAGGGTCATGAACACTGAAGCTTTCTTT.

This clone was counted a single time. The J gene is TRBJ2-7, the V gene TRBV20-1; 9 bases are a match to TRBD2. This CDR3 has 14 residues. Germline CDR1 DFQATT, CDR2 SNEGSKA (reference sequence). The V and J ends lost 3 bases and 10 bases, in that order; junction bases with no gene match: 13. The DNA for the CDR3 is TGCAGTGCTAGTCGCCTAGCGGGAACGGGTCACCAGTACTTC. Its translation is CSASRLAGTGHQYF.

The chain links TRBV27 to TRBJ1-1, with a weak D call TRBD1 (5 bases). The CDR3 loop spans 13 amino acids. Germline V gene sequence: CDR1 MNHEY, CDR2 SMNVEV (reference sequence). The V end was cut by 3 bases, the J end by 5 bases, with 10 bases between. CDR3 amino acids: CASSFRGGTEAFF. The DNA of the CDR3 is TGTGCCAGCAGTTTCCGTGGGGGGACTGAAGCTTTCTTT.

The chain carries TRBV5-1 and TRBJ1-5; weak D call: TRBD1 (5 bases). Germline lookup yields CDR1 SGHRS and CDR2 YFSETQ. The CDR3 is 15 residues long. Trimming removed 4 bases from V and 3 bases from J, with 14 bases in between. The CDR3 DNA follows: TGCGCCAGCAGCCCCCGGTCGGGGGTCAATCAGCCCCAGCATTTT. Residues: CASSPRSGVNQPQHF.

The chain couples TRBV29-1 to TRBJ2-1; TRBD1 matches at 8 bases. The CDR3 is 15 residues long. V shed 7 bases and J 7 bases; nucleotides not matched to a gene: 15. Germline CDR1 reads SQVTM; CDR2 reads ANQGSEA. The CDR3 loop reads CSAGERTGLWNEQFF. The CDR3 DNA reads as TGCAGCGCCGGTGAGAGGACAGGGCTGTGGAATGAGCAGTTCTTC.

This clone has a single count. J is TRBJ2-7 and V is TRBV27; 8 bases agree with TRBD1. The CDR3 loop spans 16 amino acids. Germline values: CDR1 MNHEY, CDR2 SMNVEV (reference sequence). Germline trimming cut 5 bases from V and 2 bases from J; bases unmatched to any gene: 11. CDR3: CASSPSLGQGAYEQYF. CDR3 sequence (DNA): TGTGCCAGCAGTCCTTCCCTAGGACAGGGAGCCTACGAGCAGTACTTC.

The genes are TRBV19 and TRBJ2-4; 13 bases fit TRBD2. CDR3 length: 19 amino acids. V shed 4 bases and J 8 bases; nucleotides not matched to a gene: 17. The germline gives CDR1 LNHDA, CDR2 SQIVND (reference sequence). The CDR3 DNA sequence: TGTGCCAGTAGTACCCCACAGGGGTGGACTAGCGGGAGTTGGGACATTCAGTACTTC. Translation gives CASSTPQGWTSGSWDIQYF. Together with reference TRBV19 and TRBJ2-4, the CDR3 gives the full variable domain: DGGITQSPKYLFRKEGQNVTLSCEQNLNHDAMYWYRQDPGQGLRLIYYSQIVNDFQKGDIAEGYSVSREKKESFPLTVTSAQKNPTAFYLCASSTPQGWTSGSWDIQYFGAGTRLSVL.

The V and J genes are TRBV7-9 and TRBJ2-4; 8 positions agree with TRBD2. V gave up 3 bases and J gave up 3 bases; unmatched junction bases: 16. Germline V gene sequence: CDR1 SEHNR, CDR2 FQNEAQ (reference sequence). This CDR3 is 19 amino acids long. The CDR3 is CASSLDLGSGGLYKNIQYF. DNA for the CDR3: TGTGCCAGCAGCTTGGACCTTGGGAGCGGGGGACTATACAAAAACATTCAGTACTTC.

This rearrangement joins TRBV10-3 to TRBJ2-3, with a possible D match to TRBD1 (5 bases). V was cut by 5 bases and J by 1 base, with 16 bases left in between. CDR3 size: 16 residues. CDR1 ENHRY and CDR2 SYGVKD come from the germline V gene. CDR3 region: CAISSSGPEGTDTQYF. DNA for the CDR3: TGTGCCATCAGTTCGTCAGGGCCTGAAGGCACAGATACGCAGTATTTT.

This rearrangement joins TRBV5-1 to TRBJ1-1, with TRBD1 identical over 7 bases. V trimming: 7 bases; J trimming: 7 bases; junction bases outside the gene matches: 7. CDR1 SGHRS and CDR2 YFSETQ come from the germline V gene. The CDR3 length is 12 residues. The CDR3 bases are TGCGCCAGCCGGGACAGCCACATTGAAGCTTTCTTT. Translating it yields CASRDSHIEAFF.

This clone was counted only a few times. The chain carries TRBV3-1 (or the pseudogene TRBV3-2) and TRBJ1-2; 7 bases line up with TRBD1. CDR1 LGHDT and CDR2 YNNKEL come from the germline V gene (reference sequence). The CDR3 consists of 14 residues. The ends lost 3 bases at V and 6 bases at J; junction bases unmatched: 7. The CDR3 region is CASSQNRGMDGYTF. The CDR3, as DNA: TGTGCCAGCAGCCAGAACAGGGGAATGGATGGCTACACCTTC.

The V gene is TRBV6-5, the J gene TRBJ2-2; 8 nucleotides align to TRBD2. The V segment lost 7 bases and the J segment 6 bases; nucleotides outside the gene matches: 7. CDR1 is MNHEY and CDR2 is SVGAGI in the germline V gene. This CDR3 contains 14 residues. The CDR3 spells CASTGLGAAGELFF. The CDR3 bases are TGTGCCAGCACGGGACTAGGCGCCGCCGGGGAGCTGTTTTTT.

The V and J genes are TRBV15 and TRBJ2-1; TRBD2 aligns across 12 bases. CDR1 and CDR2 (germline): LNHNV, YYDKDF (reference sequence). The CDR3 totals 16 residues. V was clipped by 4 bases and J by 10 bases; unmatched bases: 11. CDR3: CATSTRLAGALGEQFF. In DNA, the CDR3 is TGTGCCACCAGCACCAGACTAGCGGGAGCGTTGGGGGAGCAGTTCTTC.